Shown below are 28 T cell receptor beta chains from a single sample sequenced in a study of blood T cell repertoires in COVID-19. The table came from immunoSEQ multiplex PCR; TCRdb's copy has only in-frame clones and leaves some out. Of over 300,000 clones listed, around four fifths are singletons. The specimen sequenced was peripheral blood. The receptors originated from a woman between 45 and 60 years old with acute or convalescent COVID-19.

The chain carries TRBV6-5 and TRBJ1-1; D is unresolved. V lost 2 bases and J 1 base, leaving 8 bases between the germline ends. The CDR3 runs 14 residues. CDR1 and CDR2 (germline): MNHEY, SVGAGI. CDR3 in amino acids: CASSYADSNTEAFF. CDR3 bases: TGTGCCAGCAGTTACGCGGATTCGAACACTGAAGCTTTCTTT.

The rearrangement links TRBV2 to TRBJ1-4; D is unresolved. The germline V gene has CDR1 SNHLY and CDR2 FYNNEI. V shed 6 bases and J shed 7 bases, with 12 bases lying between them. This CDR3 has 13 amino acids. This CDR3 is CASRTGGGEKLFF. The DNA of the CDR3 is TGTGCCAGCAGGACGGGAGGAGGTGAAAAACTGTTTTTT.

This clone was picked up one time. The rearrangement joins TRBV7-2 to TRBJ2-4, with 9 bases aligning to TRBD1. Germline lookup yields CDR1 SGHTA and CDR2 FQGNSA. The trim removed 6 bases at V and 8 bases at J, leaving 5 bases unmatched. The CDR3 runs 13 residues. In DNA, the CDR3 is TGTGCCAGCAGTTTGGACAGGGGCGACATTCAGTACTTC. Amino acids: CASSLDRGDIQYF.

V gene TRBV7-9 combines with J gene TRBJ2-5, with TRBD1 matching over 7 bases. This CDR3 region has 13 residues. The germline V gene encodes CDR1 SEHNR and CDR2 FQNEAQ (reference sequence). The V segment lost 5 bases and the J segment 2 bases; nucleotides outside the gene matches: 2. Here the CDR3 DNA reads TGTGCCAGCAGCGACAGGGATCAAGAGACCCAGTACTTC. It translates to CASSDRDQETQYF. Drawing the rest from reference TRBV7-9 and TRBJ2-5, the complete variable domain is DTGVSQNPRHKITKRGQNVTFRCDPISEHNRLYWYRQTLGQGPEFLTYFQNEAQLEKSRLLSDRFSAERPKGSFSTLEIQRTEQGDSAMYLCASSDRDQETQYFGPGTRLLVL.

The V gene is TRBV6-1, the J gene TRBJ1-4; D uncertain. The CDR3 runs 12 residues. Germline CDR1 reads MNHNS; CDR2 reads SASEGT. Trimming left V 2 bases short and J 13 bases short, with 11 bases between. As DNA, the CDR3 is TGTGCCAGCAGTGAAAATGGAGGGCTACTGTTTTTT. It translates to CASSENGGLLFF.

Here the CDR3 reads CASSFLLRGSNQPQHF. For the CDR3, the DNA is TGTGCCAGCAGTTTCCTCCTCAGGGGCAGCAATCAGCCCCAGCATTTT. This rearrangement joins TRBV28 to TRBJ1-5, with D perhaps matching TRBD1 (6 bases). V lost 3 bases and J 1 base, leaving 13 bases between the germline ends. The CDR3 is 16 residues long. Germline CDR1 is MDHEN and CDR2 is SYDVKM.

The chain carries TRBV24-1 and TRBJ1-2; no firm D call. Germline CDR1 and CDR2: KGHDR and SFDVKD. The V end lost 1 base, the J end lost 8 bases, and 4 bases lay between the germline ends. The CDR3 has 11 residues. The DNA of the CDR3 is TGTGCCACCAGTGATTTCGGGGGCTACACCTTC. This sequence encodes CATSDFGGYTF.

The V gene is TRBV5-1, the J gene TRBJ2-5, with D possibly TRBD1 on 6 matching bases. Trimming shortened V by 3 bases and J by 1 base, and 13 bases separated the two germline ends. This CDR3 contains 15 residues. Germline V gene sequence: CDR1 SGHRS, CDR2 YFSETQ. The CDR3 DNA sequence: TGCGCCAGCAGCTCCACAGGACAGTCCCAAGAGACCCAGTACTTC. This translates into CASSSTGQSQETQYF.

The genes are TRBV11-2 and TRBJ1-5; maybe TRBD1 (6 bases). Trimming removed 4 bases at V and 4 bases at J, with 17 bases between. This CDR3 spans 16 amino acids. Germline CDR1 SGHAT, CDR2 FQNNGV. The CDR3 coding sequence is TGTGCCAGCAGCTCACAACGCGGACAGCGAAATCAGCCCCAGCATTTT. Translating it yields CASSSQRGQRNQPQHF.

This clone occurred once. At one boundary the junction diverges from the germline segment, which might be a read error. The chain uses TRBV27 and TRBJ1-6; 10 nucleotides align to TRBD1. Germline lookup yields CDR1 MNHEY and CDR2 SMNVEV (reference sequence). The CDR3 loop spans 13 amino acids. The CDR3 nucleotides are TGTGCCAGCAGAGGGACAGGGGATTCGCCCCTCCACTTT. Its translation: CASRGTGDSPLHF.

This chain joins TRBV4-1 and TRBJ2-1; TRBD2 matches at 11 bases. V trimming: 4 bases; J trimming: 12 bases; junction bases outside the gene matches: 11. The germline gives CDR1 MGHRA, CDR2 YSYEKL. The CDR3 loop spans 15 amino acids. Here the CDR3 DNA reads TGCGCCAGCAGCCGATCCGGGACTAGCGGAGTTCGGCAGTTCTTC. Translation: CASSRSGTSGVRQFF.

The V and J genes are TRBV2 and TRBJ1-2; no clear D gene. Trimming removed 3 bases from V and 4 bases from J, with 24 bases in between. Germline V lookup: CDR1 SNHLY, CDR2 FYNNEI. The CDR3 extends over 18 amino acids. CDR3 coding DNA: TGTGCCAGCAGTGAGGCCCTCGAAATCCCAAGTCCCACCTATGGCTACACCTTC. Protein product: CASSEALEIPSPTYGYTF.

The J gene is TRBJ2-1, the V gene TRBV5-4; 8 bases are a match to TRBD1. This CDR3 is 15 amino acids long. V shed 4 bases, J shed 4 bases, and the junction held 7 bases outside the gene matches. The V gene's germline CDR1 is SGHNT and CDR2 YYREEE (reference sequence). The CDR3 sequence: CASSPQGANYNEQFF. The DNA for the CDR3 is TGTGCCAGCAGCCCGCAGGGGGCGAATTACAATGAGCAGTTCTTC. Together with reference TRBV5-4 and TRBJ2-1, the CDR3 gives the full variable domain: ETGVTQSPTHLIKTRGQQVTLRCSSQSGHNTVSWYQQALGQGPQFIFQYYREEENGRGNFPPRFSGLQFPNYSSELNVNALELDDSALYLCASSPQGANYNEQFFGPGTRLTVL.

The chain combines TRBV7-2 with TRBJ2-7; a weak D match, TRBD1 (5 bases). The CDR3 contains 14 residues. Germline V CDR1 and CDR2: SGHTA, FQGNSA. V lost 1 base and J lost 4, with 11 bases in between. The CDR3 region has the DNA TGTGCCAGCAGCTTAGGGGCAGGGCCGTACGAGCAGTACGTC. This codes for CASSLGAGPYEQYV.

The chain carries TRBV6-4 and TRBJ2-7; D ambiguous. V was pared by 4 bases and J by 7 bases, with 14 bases between. This CDR3 comprises 13 residues. Germline V CDR1 and CDR2: MRHNA, SNTAGT. The CDR3 sequence is CASSAETGREQYF. DNA of the CDR3: TGTGCCAGCAGTGCGGAGACGGGTCGGGAGCAGTACTTC.

The chain links TRBV5-1 to TRBJ2-2; D is unclear. The V end was cut by 1 base, the J end by 5 bases, with 9 bases between. Per the germline V gene, CDR1 is SGHRS and CDR2 is YFSETQ. This CDR3 is built from 14 residues. The CDR3 reads CASSLNSITGELFF. As DNA, the CDR3 is TGCGCCAGCAGCTTGAACAGCATAACCGGGGAGCTGTTTTTT.

The chain couples TRBV5-1 to TRBJ1-1; 8 nucleotides agree with TRBD1. The V and J ends lost 6 bases and 1 base, in that order; junction bases with no gene match: 5. This CDR3 is 14 amino acids long. Germline CDR1 SGHRS, CDR2 YFSETQ. The CDR3 sequence is CASNYDRGNTEAFF. CDR3 DNA sequence: TGCGCCAGCAACTATGACAGGGGGAACACTGAAGCTTTCTTT.

J is TRBJ1-4 and V is TRBV6-5; maybe TRBD1 (6 bases). With 7 bases removed from V and 5 bases from J, the gap between germline ends came to 14 bases. The CDR3 has 14 residues. The germline gives CDR1 MNHEY, CDR2 SVGAGI. The CDR3 loop reads CASMVTGSNEKLFF. The CDR3 DNA is TGTGCCAGCATGGTCACAGGGTCCAATGAAAAACTGTTTTTT.

The V call is TRBV12-3 or TRBV12-4, the J call TRBJ2-3, with D unresolved. CDR3 length: 13 residues. Trimming removed 5 bases at V and 6 bases at J, with 12 bases between. CDR3 protein: CASSVMIRDTQYF. CDR3 DNA: TGTGCCAGCAGTGTGATGATCCGGGATACGCAGTATTTT.

The chain is built from TRBV7-2 and TRBJ2-7; 12 bases align to TRBD2. With V trimmed by 1 base and J by 4 bases, 2 bases remained unmatched. From germline, CDR1 is SGHTA and CDR2 FQGNSA. There are 15 residues in the CDR3. The CDR3 coding sequence is TGTGCCAGCAGCTTAGGGACTAGCGGGACTTACGAGCAGTACTTC. It is translated as CASSLGTSGTYEQYF.

Concerning this clone itself: Other nucleotide sequences from this sample produce the same CDR3. V gene TRBV7-2 combines with J gene TRBJ1-4; the D gene is possibly TRBD1 (6 bases). Germline V CDR1 and CDR2: SGHTA, FQGNSA. The V end was cut by 6 bases, the J end by 2 bases, with 13 bases between. The CDR3 extends over 15 amino acids. As DNA, the CDR3 is TGTGCCAGCAGGCCAACAGGGAGCACTAATGAAAAACTGTTTTTT. The encoded protein is CASRPTGSTNEKLFF.

This clone has just a few counts. The chain joins TRBV28 to TRBJ1-3; D not certain. With 7 bases removed from V and 0 bases from J, the gap between germline ends came to 10 bases. The V gene's germline CDR1 is MDHEN and CDR2 SYDVKM. The length of the CDR3 is 14 residues. CDR3: CASTPPSSGNTIYF. The CDR3 DNA is TGTGCCAGCACCCCACCGAGCTCTGGAAACACCATATATTTT. Variable domain in full (rest from reference TRBV28 and TRBJ1-3): DVKVTQSSRYLVKRTGEKVFLECVQDMDHENMFWYRQDPGLGLRLIYFSYDVKMKEKGDIPEGYSVSREKKERFSLILESASTNQTSMYLCASTPPSSGNTIYFGEGSWLTVV.

The V and J genes are TRBV5-8 and TRBJ1-1, with D unclear. Trimming removed 4 bases at V and 1 base at J, with 11 bases between. The CDR3 sequence is 14 residues long. Germline V CDR1 and CDR2: SGHTS, YDEGEE. This chain's CDR3 is CASSMDGENTEAFF. The DNA of the CDR3 is TGTGCCAGCAGCATGGACGGAGAGAACACTGAAGCTTTCTTT.

This chain connects TRBV19 to TRBJ1-4, with D possibly being TRBD1 (6 bases). Germline CDR1 reads LNHDA; CDR2 reads SQIVND (reference sequence). V lost 3 bases and J 7 bases, leaving 12 bases between the germline ends. The CDR3 totals 14 residues. The DNA of the CDR3 is TGTGCCAGTAGTATCGGGGACATAGGTGAAAAACTGTTTTTT. It specifies CASSIGDIGEKLFF.

The V gene is TRBV7-2, the J gene TRBJ2-3; 13 bases line up with TRBD2. Germline V CDR1 and CDR2: SGHTA, FQGNSA. The CDR3 totals 15 residues. Losses at the gene ends were 5 bases for V and 4 bases for J; bases not matched to a gene: 3. Here the CDR3 reads CASSPTSGRADTQYF. CDR3 DNA: TGTGCCAGCAGCCCAACTAGCGGGAGGGCAGATACGCAGTATTTT.

The CDR3 here is CAWSAQGVGYTF. As DNA, the CDR3 is TGTGCCTGGAGCGCTCAGGGGGTTGGCTACACCTTC. The genes are TRBV30 and TRBJ1-2; 7 nucleotides align to TRBD1. Germline CDR1 GTSNPN, CDR2 SVGIG (reference sequence). After removal of 3 bases from V and 7 bases from J, the junction contained 5 bases not matched to a gene. This CDR3 contains 12 residues.

This clone was seen a single time. This chain uses TRBV19 with TRBJ1-3; D is perhaps TRBD1 (5 bases). This CDR3 is 15 amino acids long. The germline V and J ends were trimmed by 3 bases and 0 bases, with 9 bases remaining between them. Germline-derived CDR1 and CDR2 are LNHDA and SQIVND (reference sequence). The CDR3 DNA is TGTGCCAGTAGTATGCAGGGTTCCTCTGGAAACACCATATATTTT. Translating it yields CASSMQGSSGNTIYF.

The rearrangement uses TRBV5-5 and TRBJ2-7; D might be TRBD2 (6 bases). Deletions cut 2 bases from V and 2 bases from J, with 14 bases between. This CDR3 is built from 15 residues. CDR1 is SGHKS, CDR2 YYEKEE, per germline (reference sequence). The CDR3, as DNA: TGTGCCAGCAGCTTCGATGGGACTCCCACCTACGAGCAGTACTTC. This sequence encodes CASSFDGTPTYEQYF.